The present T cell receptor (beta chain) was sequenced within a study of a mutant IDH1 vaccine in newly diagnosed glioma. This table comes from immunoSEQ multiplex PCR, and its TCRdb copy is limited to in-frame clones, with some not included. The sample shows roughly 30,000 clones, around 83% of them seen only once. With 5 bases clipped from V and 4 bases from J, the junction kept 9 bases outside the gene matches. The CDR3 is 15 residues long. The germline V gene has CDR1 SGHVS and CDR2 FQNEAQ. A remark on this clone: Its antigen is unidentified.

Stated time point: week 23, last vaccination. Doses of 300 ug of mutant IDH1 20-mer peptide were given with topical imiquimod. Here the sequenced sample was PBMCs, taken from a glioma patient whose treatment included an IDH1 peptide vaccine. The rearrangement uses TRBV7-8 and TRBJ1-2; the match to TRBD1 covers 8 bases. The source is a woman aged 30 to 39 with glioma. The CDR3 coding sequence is TGTGCCAGCAGCGTAGACAGGGGTGATCTCTATGGCTACACCTTC. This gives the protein CASSVDRGDLYGYTF.